The 14 T cell receptor beta chains in this list originate from one sample, sequenced in a study of CD8+ T cells in alopecia areata. Sequencing templates came from extracted RNA that was reverse transcribed into cDNA. Sequenced by immunoSEQ multiplex PCR; TCRdb stores in-frame clones only, minus some. The sample includes about 37,000 clones, less than 55% of them seen just once. For about 5 of the biomarker-study patients, the CD4+ cells were further sorted so as to obtain CD25+CD127- cells. Sample: CD4+ Tregs sorted from blood. These receptors were taken from a human donor with alopecia areata.

V gene TRBV18 combines with J gene TRBJ1-2; 9 bases map to TRBD1. Germline loops: CDR1 KGHSH, CDR2 LQKENI. After removal of 3 bases from V and 0 bases from J, the junction contained 5 bases not matched to a gene. The CDR3 extends over 16 amino acids. CDR3 residues: CASSPVDRGPNYGYTF. The CDR3 DNA follows: TGTGCCAGCTCACCGGTGGACAGGGGACCTAACTATGGCTACACCTTC.

The chain combines TRBV4-3 with TRBJ2-1; 8 bases are a match to TRBD2. The length of the CDR3 is 15 residues. CDR1 is LGHNA, CDR2 YSLEER, per germline. V lost 3 bases, J lost 8 bases, and 9 bases stayed unmatched. CDR3 sequence: CASSQVLAAVDEQFF. In nucleotides, the CDR3 is TGCGCCAGCAGCCAGGTACTAGCGGCGGTAGATGAGCAGTTCTTC.

The chain carries TRBV19 and TRBJ1-5; 7 bases are shared with TRBD1. V dropped 4 bases and J dropped 0; count of bases not matched to a gene: 3. Germline-derived CDR1 and CDR2 are LNHDA and SQIVND (reference sequence). The CDR3 covers 15 residues. The CDR3 here is CASSKGQYSNQPQHF. CDR3 nucleotides: TGTGCCAGTAGTAAGGGACAGTATAGCAATCAGCCCCAGCATTTT.

This clone was seen more than once but under ten times. V gene TRBV27 combines with J gene TRBJ2-2; D remains unclear. Trimming cost V 1 base and J 5 bases, with 5 bases left between them. Per germline, CDR1 MNHEY and CDR2 SMNVEV (reference sequence). The CDR3 spans 13 residues. The CDR3 DNA reads TGTGCCAGCAGTTTATGGGTTACCGGGGAGCTGTTTTTT. Translation gives CASSLWVTGELFF.

This chain connects TRBV18 to TRBJ2-5; D ambiguous. CDR3 length: 16 residues. The V gene's germline CDR1 is KGHSH and CDR2 LQKENI. V lost 5 bases and J 5 bases, leaving 21 bases between the germline ends. CDR3 in DNA: TGTGCCAGCTCAAGAGAAGACCCAGCCTCTGGGGAGACCCAGTACTTC. This codes for CASSREDPASGETQYF.

V usage is TRBV18 and J usage is TRBJ1-2; D is unresolved. The CDR3 runs 13 residues. Germline values: CDR1 KGHSH, CDR2 LQKENI. The V end lost 6 bases, the J end lost 5 bases, and 13 bases lay between the germline ends. The CDR3: CASSLAVEYGYTF. For the CDR3, the DNA is TGTGCCAGCTCGTTAGCGGTGGAGTATGGCTACACCTTC. The full variable domain, with the rest looked up from reference TRBV18 and TRBJ1-2, is NAGVMQNPRHLVRRRGQEARLRCSPMKGHSHVYWYRQLPEEGLKFMVYLQKENIIDESGMPKERFSAEFPKEGPSILRIQQVVRGDSAAYFCASSLAVEYGYTFGSGTRLTVV.

The V and J genes are TRBV12-2 and TRBJ1-4. TRBV12-2 is an annotated pseudogene. CDR3 size: 14 residues. Here the CDR3 reads CASRPVRGNEKLFF. CDR3 DNA: TGTGCAAGTCGCCCTGTACGGGGTAATGAAAAACTGTTTTTT.

V and J are TRBV5-1 and TRBJ1-4; D ambiguous. This CDR3 region has 14 residues. Trimming left V 3 bases short and J 7 bases short, with 13 bases between. CDR1 is SGHRS and CDR2 is YFSETQ in the germline V gene. CDR3 nucleotides: TGCGCCAGCAGCTCGGTGGCATTGACTGAAAAACTGTTTTTT. Its translation is CASSSVALTEKLFF.

This clone occurred once. The chain couples TRBV5-1 to TRBJ1-5; D call uncertain. Trimming cost V 4 bases and J 2 bases, with 13 bases left between them. This CDR3 is built from 15 residues. CDR1 is SGHRS, CDR2 YFSETQ, per germline. The CDR3: CASSPEGRGNQPQHF. Written as DNA, the CDR3 is TGCGCCAGCAGCCCCGAAGGGAGAGGCAATCAGCCCCAGCATTTT.

The chain is built from TRBV7-9 and TRBJ1-1; 8 bases align to TRBD1. CDR1 and CDR2 from the germline V gene are SEHNR and FQNEAQ (reference sequence). With V trimmed by 0 bases and J by 5 bases, 5 bases remained unmatched. The CDR3 has 15 residues. This CDR3 is CASSLADRGRTEAFF. For the CDR3, the DNA is TGTGCCAGCAGCTTAGCTGACAGGGGCCGAACTGAAGCTTTCTTT.

As DNA, the CDR3 is TGTGCCAGCAGCTTTACTAGCGGGAGGGTCAATGAGCAGTTCTTC. Protein sequence: CASSFTSGRVNEQFF. The chain is built from TRBV11-2 and TRBJ2-1, with TRBD2 matching over 13 bases. Losses at the gene ends were 3 bases for V and 6 bases for J; bases not matched to a gene: 2. The germline gives CDR1 SGHAT, CDR2 FQNNGV. The CDR3 is 15 amino acids.

The chain has TRBV2 and TRBJ1-4; D is perhaps TRBD1 (5 bases). The germline gives CDR1 SNHLY, CDR2 FYNNEI. The length of the CDR3 is 15 residues. With 6 bases removed from V and 5 bases from J, the gap between germline ends came to 16 bases. CDR3 sequence: CASSPPGRRNEKLFF. CDR3 in DNA: TGTGCCAGCAGCCCCCCGGGACGGAGGAATGAAAAACTGTTTTTT.

This clone was counted a few times. The chain employs TRBV5-4 and TRBJ2-5; D remains unclear. Trimming stripped 4 bases from V and 4 bases from J, with 8 bases between. The CDR3 spans 12 residues. From germline, CDR1 is SGHNT and CDR2 YYREEE (reference sequence). CDR3 in amino acids: CASSRRTETQYF. The DNA of the CDR3 is TGTGCCAGCAGCCGGAGAACAGAGACCCAGTACTTC.

The V and J genes are TRBV2 and TRBJ1-3; D is ambiguous. Trimming cost V 3 bases and J 0 bases, with 12 bases left between them. The CDR3 totals 16 residues. Germline CDR1 and CDR2: SNHLY and FYNNEI. The CDR3 bases are TGTGCCAGCAGTGACATCCTAAGGAGCTCTGGAAACACCATATATTTT. Its protein product is CASSDILRSSGNTIYF. Based on the CDR3 plus reference TRBV2 and TRBJ1-3, the full variable domain is EPEVTQTPSHQVTQMGQEVILRCVPISNHLYFYWYRQILGQKVEFLVSFYNNEISEKSEIFDDQFSVERPDGSNFTLKIRSTKLEDSAMYFCASSDILRSSGNTIYFGEGSWLTVV.